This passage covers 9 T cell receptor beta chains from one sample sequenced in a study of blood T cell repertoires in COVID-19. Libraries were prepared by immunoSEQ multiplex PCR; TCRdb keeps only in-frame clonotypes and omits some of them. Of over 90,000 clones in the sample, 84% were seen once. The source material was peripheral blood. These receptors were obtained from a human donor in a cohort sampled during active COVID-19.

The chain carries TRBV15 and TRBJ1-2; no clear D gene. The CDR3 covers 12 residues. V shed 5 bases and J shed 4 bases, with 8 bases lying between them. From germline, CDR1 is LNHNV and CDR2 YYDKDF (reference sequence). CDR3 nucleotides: TGTGCCACCAGCGGAGCAGGCTATGGCTACACCTTC. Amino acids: CATSGAGYGYTF.

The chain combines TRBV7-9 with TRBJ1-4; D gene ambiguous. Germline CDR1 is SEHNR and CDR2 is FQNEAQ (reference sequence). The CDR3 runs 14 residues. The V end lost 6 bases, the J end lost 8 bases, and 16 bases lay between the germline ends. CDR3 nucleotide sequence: TGTGCCAGCAGTCGTGGCCTCCGGCGGGAAAAACTGTTTTTT. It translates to CASSRGLRREKLFF.

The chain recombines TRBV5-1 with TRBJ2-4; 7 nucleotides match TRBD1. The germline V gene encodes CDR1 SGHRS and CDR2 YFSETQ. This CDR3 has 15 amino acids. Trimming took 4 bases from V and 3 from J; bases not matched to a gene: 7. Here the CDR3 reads CASSVTGLDKNIQYF. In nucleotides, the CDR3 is TGCGCCAGCAGCGTGACAGGGTTGGACAAAAACATTCAGTACTTC.

The CDR3 nucleotides are TGTGCCAGCAGCCCCATACAGGGGGCGATTCAGCCCCAGCATTTT. Protein product: CASSPIQGAIQPQHF. V and J are TRBV7-8 and TRBJ1-5; TRBD1 matches at 9 bases. The CDR3 totals 15 residues. The junction had 8 bases not matched to a gene; V was cut back by 5 bases and J by 6 bases. The germline CDR1 and CDR2 sequences are SGHVS and FQNEAQ.

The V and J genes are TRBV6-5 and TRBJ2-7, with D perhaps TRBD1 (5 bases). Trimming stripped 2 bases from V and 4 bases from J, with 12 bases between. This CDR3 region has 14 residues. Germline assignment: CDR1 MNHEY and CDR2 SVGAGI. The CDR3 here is CASSYRGRAYEQYF. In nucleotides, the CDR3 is TGTGCCAGCAGTTACAGGGGCAGGGCTTACGAGCAGTACTTC.

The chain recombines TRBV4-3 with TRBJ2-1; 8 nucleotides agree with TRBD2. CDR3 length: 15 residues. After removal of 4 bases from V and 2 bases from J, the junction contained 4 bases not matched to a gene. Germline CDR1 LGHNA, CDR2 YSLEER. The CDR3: CASSPLAVPYNEQFF. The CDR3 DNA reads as TGCGCCAGCAGCCCACTAGCGGTCCCCTACAATGAGCAGTTCTTC.

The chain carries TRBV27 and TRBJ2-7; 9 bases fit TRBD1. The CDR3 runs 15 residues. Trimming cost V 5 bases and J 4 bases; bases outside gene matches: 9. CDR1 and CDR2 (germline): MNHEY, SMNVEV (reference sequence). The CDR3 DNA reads TGTGCCAGCAGTAGGGGGGGGGACAGGGAGTACGAGCAGTACTTC. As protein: CASSRGGDREYEQYF.

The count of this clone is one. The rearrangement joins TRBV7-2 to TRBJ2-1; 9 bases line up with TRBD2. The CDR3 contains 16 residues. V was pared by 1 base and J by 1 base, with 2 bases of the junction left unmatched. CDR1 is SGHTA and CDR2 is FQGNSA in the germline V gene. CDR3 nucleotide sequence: TGTGCCAGCAGCTTAGGGGGACTAGCATCCTACAATGAGCAGTTCTTC. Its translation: CASSLGGLASYNEQFF.

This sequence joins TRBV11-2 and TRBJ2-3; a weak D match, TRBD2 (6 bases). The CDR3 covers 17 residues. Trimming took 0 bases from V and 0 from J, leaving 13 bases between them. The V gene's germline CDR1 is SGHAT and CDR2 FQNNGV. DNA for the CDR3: TGTGCCAGCAGCTTAGACCCGAGCGGGCCTAGCACAGATACGCAGTATTTT. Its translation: CASSLDPSGPSTDTQYF. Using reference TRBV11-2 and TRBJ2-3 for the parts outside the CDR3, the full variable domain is EAGVAQSPRYKIIEKRQSVAFWCNPISGHATLYWYQQILGQGPKLLIQFQNNGVVDDSQLPKDRFSAERLKGVDSTLKIQPAKLEDSAVYLCASSLDPSGPSTDTQYFGPGTRLTVL.